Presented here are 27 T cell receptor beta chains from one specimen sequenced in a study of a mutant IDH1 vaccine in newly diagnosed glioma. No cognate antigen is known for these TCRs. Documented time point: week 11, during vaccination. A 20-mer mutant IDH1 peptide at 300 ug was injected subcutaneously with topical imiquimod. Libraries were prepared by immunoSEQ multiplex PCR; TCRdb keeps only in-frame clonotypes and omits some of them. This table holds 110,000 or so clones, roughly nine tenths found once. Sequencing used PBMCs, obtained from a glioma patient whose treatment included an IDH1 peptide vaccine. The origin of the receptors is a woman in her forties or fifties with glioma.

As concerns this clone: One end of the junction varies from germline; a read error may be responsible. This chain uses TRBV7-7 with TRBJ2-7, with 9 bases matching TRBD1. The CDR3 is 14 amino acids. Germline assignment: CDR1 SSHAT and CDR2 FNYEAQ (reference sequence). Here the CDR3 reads CASSPMDRGHEQYF. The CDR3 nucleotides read TGTGCTAGCAGCCCGATGGACAGGGGCCACGAGCAGTACTTC.

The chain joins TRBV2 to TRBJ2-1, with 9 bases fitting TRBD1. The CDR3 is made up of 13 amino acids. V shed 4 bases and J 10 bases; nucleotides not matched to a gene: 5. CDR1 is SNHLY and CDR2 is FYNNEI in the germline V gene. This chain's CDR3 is CASSGTGAEEQFF. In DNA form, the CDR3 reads TGTGCCAGCAGTGGGACAGGGGCCGAGGAGCAGTTCTTC.

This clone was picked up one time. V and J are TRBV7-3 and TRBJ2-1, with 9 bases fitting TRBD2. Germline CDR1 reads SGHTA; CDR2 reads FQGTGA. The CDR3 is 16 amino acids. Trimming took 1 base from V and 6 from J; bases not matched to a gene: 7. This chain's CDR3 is CASSLIVTSGTNEQFF. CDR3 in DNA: TGTGCCAGCAGCTTAATTGTGACTAGCGGTACCAATGAGCAGTTCTTC.

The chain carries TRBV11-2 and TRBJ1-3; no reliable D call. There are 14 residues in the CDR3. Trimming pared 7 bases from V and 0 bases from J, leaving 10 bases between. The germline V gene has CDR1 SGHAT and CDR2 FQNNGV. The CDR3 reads CASTTPSSGNTIYF. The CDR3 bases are TGTGCCAGCACAACCCCCAGCTCTGGAAACACCATATATTTT.

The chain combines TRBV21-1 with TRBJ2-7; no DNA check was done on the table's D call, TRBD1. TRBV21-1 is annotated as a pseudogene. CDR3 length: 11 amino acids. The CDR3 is CARQGIGEQYF. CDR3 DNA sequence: TGTGCCAGACAGGGTATAGGCGAGCAGTACTTC.

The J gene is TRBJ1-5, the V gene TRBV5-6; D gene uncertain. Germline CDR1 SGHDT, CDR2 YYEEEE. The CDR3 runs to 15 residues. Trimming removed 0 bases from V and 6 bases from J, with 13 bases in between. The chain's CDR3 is CASSLGLLQGQPQHF. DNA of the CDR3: TGTGCCAGCAGCTTGGGGCTTCTGCAAGGTCAGCCCCAGCATTTT. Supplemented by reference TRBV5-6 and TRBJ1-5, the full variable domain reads DAGVTQSPTHLIKTRGQQVTLRCSPKSGHDTVSWYQQALGQGPQFIFQYYEEEERQRGNFPDRFSGHQFPNYSSELNVNALLLGDSALYLCASSLGLLQGQPQHFGDGTRLSIL.

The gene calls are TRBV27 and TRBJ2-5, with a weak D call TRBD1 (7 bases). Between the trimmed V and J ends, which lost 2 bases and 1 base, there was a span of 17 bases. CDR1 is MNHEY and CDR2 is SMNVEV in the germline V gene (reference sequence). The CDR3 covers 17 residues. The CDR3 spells CASSLRFRQGLQETQYF. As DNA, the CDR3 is TGTGCCAGCAGTTTACGGTTTCGACAGGGACTCCAAGAGACCCAGTACTTC.

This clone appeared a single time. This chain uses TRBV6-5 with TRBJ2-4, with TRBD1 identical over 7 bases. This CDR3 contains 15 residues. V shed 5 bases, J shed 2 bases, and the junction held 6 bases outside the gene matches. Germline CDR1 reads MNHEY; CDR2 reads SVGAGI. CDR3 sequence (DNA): TGTGCCAGCAGTCTGACCAGGGGGACCAAAAACATTCAGTACTTC. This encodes CASSLTRGTKNIQYF.

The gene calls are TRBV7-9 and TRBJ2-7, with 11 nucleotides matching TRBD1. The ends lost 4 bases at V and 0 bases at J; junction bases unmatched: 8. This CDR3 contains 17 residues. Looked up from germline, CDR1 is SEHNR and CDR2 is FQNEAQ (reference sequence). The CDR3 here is CASSSPPGTGGSYEQYF. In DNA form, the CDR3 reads TGTGCCAGCAGCTCCCCTCCTGGGACAGGGGGCTCCTACGAGCAGTACTTC.

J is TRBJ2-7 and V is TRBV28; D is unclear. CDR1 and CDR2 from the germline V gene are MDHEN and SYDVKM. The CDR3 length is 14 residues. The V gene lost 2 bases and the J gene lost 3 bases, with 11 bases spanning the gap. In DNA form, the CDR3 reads TGTGCCAGCAGTTTAATGATGGGTATCTACGAGCAGTACTTC. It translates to CASSLMMGIYEQYF.

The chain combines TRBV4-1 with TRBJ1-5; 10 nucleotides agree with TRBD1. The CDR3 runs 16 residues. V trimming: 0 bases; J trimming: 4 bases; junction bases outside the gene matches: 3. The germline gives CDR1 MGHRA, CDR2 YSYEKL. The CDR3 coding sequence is TGCGCCAGCAGCCAAGAATGGACAGGGGGTAATCAGCCCCAGCATTTT. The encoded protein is CASSQEWTGGNQPQHF.

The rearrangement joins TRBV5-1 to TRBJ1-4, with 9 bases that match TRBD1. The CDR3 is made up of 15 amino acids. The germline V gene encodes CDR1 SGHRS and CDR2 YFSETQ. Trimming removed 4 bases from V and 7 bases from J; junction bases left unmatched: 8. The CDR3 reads CASSATTGGFEKLFF. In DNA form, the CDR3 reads TGCGCCAGCAGCGCCACTACAGGGGGCTTTGAAAAACTGTTTTTT.

CDR3 sequence: CASSWQGQGAKNIQYF. Written as DNA, the CDR3 is TGTGCCAGCAGCTGGCAGGGTCAAGGGGCCAAAAACATTCAGTACTTC. This chain joins TRBV5-6 and TRBJ2-4; possible D gene TRBD1, 5 bases. This CDR3 spans 16 amino acids. With 3 bases removed from V and 1 base from J, the gap between germline ends came to 14 bases. Germline loops: CDR1 SGHDT, CDR2 YYEEEE.

CDR3 DNA: TGTGCCAGCAGTGTTGCGGGCAAGGAGCCCCAGCATTTT. It specifies CASSVAGKEPQHF. The chain couples TRBV25-1 to TRBJ1-5; D gene unclear. The germline gives CDR1 MGHDK, CDR2 SYGVNS. The V and J ends lost 4 bases and 8 bases respectively, with 12 bases between them. CDR3 size: 13 residues.

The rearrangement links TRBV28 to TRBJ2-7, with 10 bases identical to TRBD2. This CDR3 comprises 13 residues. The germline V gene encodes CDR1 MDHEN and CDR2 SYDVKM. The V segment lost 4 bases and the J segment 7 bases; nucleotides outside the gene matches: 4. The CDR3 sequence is CASSSPAGGEQYF. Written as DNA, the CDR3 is TGTGCCAGCAGTTCCCCAGCGGGAGGGGAGCAGTACTTC.

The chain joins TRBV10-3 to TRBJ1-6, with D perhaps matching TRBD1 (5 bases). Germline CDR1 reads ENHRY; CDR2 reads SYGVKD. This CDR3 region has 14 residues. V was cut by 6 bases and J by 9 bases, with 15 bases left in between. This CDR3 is CAISGGTELSPLHF. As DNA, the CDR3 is TGTGCCATCAGCGGGGGTACAGAGCTTTCACCCCTCCACTTT.

CDR3 residues: CASSQREGRSEQFF. The CDR3 DNA sequence: TGTGCCAGCAGCCAGCGGGAGGGCCGGTCTGAGCAGTTCTTC. The V gene is TRBV6-5, the J gene TRBJ2-1, with 10 positions matching TRBD2. This CDR3 spans 14 amino acids. The V segment lost 6 bases and the J segment 9 bases; nucleotides outside the gene matches: 8. The germline CDR1 and CDR2 sequences are MNHEY and SVGAGI.

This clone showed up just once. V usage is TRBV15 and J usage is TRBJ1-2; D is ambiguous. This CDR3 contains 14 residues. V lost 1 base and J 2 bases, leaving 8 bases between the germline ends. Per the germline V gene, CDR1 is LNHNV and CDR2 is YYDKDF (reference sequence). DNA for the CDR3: TGTGCCACCAGCAGAGTGGGAGGGAACTATGGCTACACCTTC. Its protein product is CATSRVGGNYGYTF.

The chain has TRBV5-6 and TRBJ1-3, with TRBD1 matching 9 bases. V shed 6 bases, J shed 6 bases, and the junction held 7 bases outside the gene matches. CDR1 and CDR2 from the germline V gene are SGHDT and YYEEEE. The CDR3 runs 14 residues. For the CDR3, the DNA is TGTGCCAGCACCGAACAGGGGGCCTCAAACACCATATATTTT. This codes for CASTEQGASNTIYF.

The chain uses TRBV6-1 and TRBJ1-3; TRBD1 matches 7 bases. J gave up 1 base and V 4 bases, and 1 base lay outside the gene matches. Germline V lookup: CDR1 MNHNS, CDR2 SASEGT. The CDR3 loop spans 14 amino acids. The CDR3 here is CASSGTGSGNTIYF. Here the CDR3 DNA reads TGTGCCAGCAGTGGGACAGGTTCTGGAAACACCATATATTTT.

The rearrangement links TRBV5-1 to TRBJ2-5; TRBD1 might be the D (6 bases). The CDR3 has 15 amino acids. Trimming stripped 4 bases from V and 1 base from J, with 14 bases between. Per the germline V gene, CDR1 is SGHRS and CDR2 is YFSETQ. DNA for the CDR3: TGCGCCAGCAGCGACCCACAGGGCTCCCAAGAGACCCAGTACTTC. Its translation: CASSDPQGSQETQYF.

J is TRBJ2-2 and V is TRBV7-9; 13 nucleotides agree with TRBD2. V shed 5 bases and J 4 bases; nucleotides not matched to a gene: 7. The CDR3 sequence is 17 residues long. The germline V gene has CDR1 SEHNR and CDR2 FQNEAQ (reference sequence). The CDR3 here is CASSPPGLAGITGELFF. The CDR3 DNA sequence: TGTGCCAGCAGCCCACCGGGACTAGCGGGAATCACCGGGGAGCTGTTTTTT.

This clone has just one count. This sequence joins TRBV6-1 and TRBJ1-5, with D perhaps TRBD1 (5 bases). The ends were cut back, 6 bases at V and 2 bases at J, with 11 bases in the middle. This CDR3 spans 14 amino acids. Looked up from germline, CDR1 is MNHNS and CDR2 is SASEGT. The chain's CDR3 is CASRGLGGNQPQHF. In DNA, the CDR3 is TGTGCCAGCAGGGGACTAGGGGGCAATCAGCCCCAGCATTTT.

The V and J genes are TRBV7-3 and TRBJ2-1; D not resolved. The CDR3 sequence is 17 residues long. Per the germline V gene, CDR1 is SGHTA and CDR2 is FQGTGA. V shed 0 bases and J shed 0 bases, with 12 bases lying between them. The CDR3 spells CASSLTFGLSSYNEQFF. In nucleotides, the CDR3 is TGTGCCAGCAGCTTAACGTTCGGCTTGAGCTCCTACAATGAGCAGTTCTTC. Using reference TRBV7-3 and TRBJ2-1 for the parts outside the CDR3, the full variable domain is GAGVSQTPSNKVTEKGKYVELRCDPISGHTALYWYRQSLGQGPEFLIYFQGTGAADDSGLPNDRFFAVRPEGSVSTLKIQRTERGDSAVYLCASSLTFGLSSYNEQFFGPGTRLTVL.

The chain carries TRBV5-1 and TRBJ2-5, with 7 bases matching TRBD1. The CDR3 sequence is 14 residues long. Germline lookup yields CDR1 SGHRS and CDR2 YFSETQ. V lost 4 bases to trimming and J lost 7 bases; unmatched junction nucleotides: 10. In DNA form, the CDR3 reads TGCGCCAGCAGCGCTGGGACAGTGGACGGGACCCAGTACTTC. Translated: CASSAGTVDGTQYF.

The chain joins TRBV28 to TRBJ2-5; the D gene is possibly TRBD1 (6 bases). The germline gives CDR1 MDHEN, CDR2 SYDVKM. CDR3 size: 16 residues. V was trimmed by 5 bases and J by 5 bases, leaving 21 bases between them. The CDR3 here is CASSTTGIAAYETQYF. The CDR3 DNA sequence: TGTGCCAGCAGTACCACAGGGATTGCGGCTTATGAGACCCAGTACTTC.

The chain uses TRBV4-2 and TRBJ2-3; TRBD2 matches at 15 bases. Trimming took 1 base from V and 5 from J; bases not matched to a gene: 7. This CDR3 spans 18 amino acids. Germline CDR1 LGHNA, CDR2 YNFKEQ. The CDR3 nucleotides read TGTGCCAGCAGCCAAGGGGGACTAGCGGGAGGTGAGGAAGATACGCAGTATTTT. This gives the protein CASSQGGLAGGEEDTQYF.